These T cell receptor beta chains were read from a single sample in a study of post-analysis software for immune sequencing data. TCRdb reanalysed the PCR reads using MiXCR and keeps one entry per CDR3 protein. The repertoire holds hundreds of thousands of distinct CDR3 sequences, with approximately 60% as singletons. Sequenced input: blood. Receptors originate from a girl between 2 and 10 years old with multiple sclerosis. Each CDR3 is given with its conserved first and last residue. D genes are given only for firm matches. Size values are once, few and many counts, or a class for expanded clones, and some rows have none.

TRBD2	once	TRBV5-1	TRBJ2-1	CASSLVAGGVHEQFF	TGCGCCAGCAGCTTGGTCGCGGGAGGGGTTCATGAGCAGTTCTTC
.	.	TRBV27	TRBJ2-7	CASRAGGGNEQYF	TGTGCCAGCAGGGCGGGCGGGGGCAACGAGCAGTACTTC
TRBD2	.	TRBV20-1	TRBJ2-1	CSASRGELAEIYNEQFF	TGCAGTGCTAGTAGGGGGGAACTAGCGGAGATCTACAATGAGCAGTTCTTC
.	few	TRBV7-7	TRBJ2-3	CASSLAGGPDSDTQYF	TGTGCCAGCAGCTTAGCGGGGGGGCCGGATTCGGATACGCAGTATTTT
TRBD1	.	TRBV7-7	TRBJ1-1	CGYSRQGATEAFF	TGTGGATACTCGAGACAGGGGGCTACTGAAGCTTTCTTT
TRBD1	.	TRBV12-3/TRBV12-4	TRBJ1-5	CASSSQYRGGKPQHF	TGTGCCAGCAGTAGCCAATACAGGGGAGGGAAGCCCCAGCATTTT
TRBD1	.	TRBV7-2	TRBJ2-3	CASSQGAVDTQYF	TGTGCCAGCAGCCAGGGGGCGGTCGATACGCAGTATTTT
.	.	TRBV29-1	TRBJ2-5	CSAKPGESQETQYF	TGCAGCGCCAAACCAGGGGAATCCCAGGAGACCCAGTACTTC
.	.	TRBV24-1	TRBJ2-3	CATSATHGGDTQYF	TGTGCCACCAGTGCCACCCACGGGGGAGATACGCAGTATTTT
.	.	TRBV20-1	TRBJ2-1	CSARALGRENEQFF	TGCAGTGCTAGAGCTCTGGGGAGAGAAAATGAGCAGTTCTTC
TRBD1	.	TRBV7-2	TRBJ1-2	CASSLDPGQGHGYTF	TGTGCCAGCAGCTTGGACCCGGGACAGGGCCATGGCTACACCTTC
.	.	TRBV24-1	TRBJ2-1	CATSDGQGYYNEQFF	TGTGCCACCAGTGATGGGCAGGGATACTACAATGAGCAGTTCTTC
TRBD2	.	TRBV6-5	TRBJ2-1	CASSYSSGGVYNEQFF	TGTGCCAGCAGTTACTCGAGCGGGGGGGTCTACAATGAGCAGTTCTTC
.	.	TRBV25-1	TRBJ2-7	CASRSQGSEQYF	TGTGCCAGCAGATCACAGGGTTCTGAGCAGTACTTC
TRBD1	.	TRBV10-3	TRBJ2-7	CATSGGTGRTEQYF	TGTGCCACGAGTGGCGGGACAGGGCGAACCGAGCAGTACTTC
TRBD2	.	TRBV7-2	TRBJ2-1	CASSFRLTSGNNEQFF	TGTGCCAGCAGCTTTCGGTTGACTAGCGGGAACAATGAGCAGTTCTTC
.	.	TRBV7-6	TRBJ2-7	CASSLQVQYEQYF	TGTGCCAGCAGCTTACAGGTACAGTACGAGCAGTACTTC
TRBD2	.	TRBV6-6	TRBJ2-5	CASRLAGGIQETQYF	TGTGCCAGCAGACTAGCGGGGGGGATTCAAGAGACCCAGTACTTC
.	.	TRBV6-2/TRBV6-3	TRBJ2-6	CASSYQANVLTF	TGTGCCAGCAGTTATCAGGCCAACGTCCTGACTTTC
TRBD2	.	TRBV29-1	TRBJ2-7	CSVEGGLAGRIYEQYF	TGCAGCGTTGAAGGGGGACTAGCGGGACGTATCTACGAGCAGTACTTC
.	.	TRBV5-1	TRBJ1-4	CASSLAGTPEELFF	TGCGCCAGCAGCTTGGCTGGGACGCCGGAGGAACTGTTTTTT
TRBD2	.	TRBV4-3	TRBJ2-1	CASSQDSSSGGRNEQFF	TGCGCCAGCAGCCAAGATTCTAGTAGCGGGGGTAGGAATGAGCAGTTCTTC
.	.	TRBV3-1	TRBJ1-1	CASSQDYREAFF	TGTGCCAGCAGCCAAGATTACAGGGAAGCTTTCTTT
TRBD2	few	TRBV9	TRBJ2-3	CASSARGGLAIGTDTQYF	TGTGCCAGCAGCGCCAGGGGGGGACTAGCGATAGGCACAGATACGCAGTATTTT
TRBD2	.	TRBV14	TRBJ2-1	CASSPFSGIPYNEQFF	TGTGCCAGCAGCCCCTTTAGCGGGATTCCCTACAATGAGCAGTTCTTC
TRBD1	.	TRBV5-6	TRBJ2-1	CASSTGVSSYNEQFF	TGTGCCAGCAGCACAGGGGTGAGCTCCTACAATGAGCAGTTCTTC